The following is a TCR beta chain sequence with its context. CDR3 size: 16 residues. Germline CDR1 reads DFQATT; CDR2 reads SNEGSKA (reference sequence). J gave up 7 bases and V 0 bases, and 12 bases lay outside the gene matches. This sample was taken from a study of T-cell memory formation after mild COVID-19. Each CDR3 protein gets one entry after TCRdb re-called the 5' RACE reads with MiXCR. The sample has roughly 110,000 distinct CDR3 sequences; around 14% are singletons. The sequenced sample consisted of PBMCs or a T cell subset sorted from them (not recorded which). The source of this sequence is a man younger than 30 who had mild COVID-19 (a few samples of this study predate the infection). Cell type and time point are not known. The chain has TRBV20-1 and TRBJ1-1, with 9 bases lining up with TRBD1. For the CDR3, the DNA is TGCAGTGCTAGAGATCTCAGCTTAGGGACAGGGATTGAAGCTTTCTTT. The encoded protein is CSARDLSLGTGIEAFF.